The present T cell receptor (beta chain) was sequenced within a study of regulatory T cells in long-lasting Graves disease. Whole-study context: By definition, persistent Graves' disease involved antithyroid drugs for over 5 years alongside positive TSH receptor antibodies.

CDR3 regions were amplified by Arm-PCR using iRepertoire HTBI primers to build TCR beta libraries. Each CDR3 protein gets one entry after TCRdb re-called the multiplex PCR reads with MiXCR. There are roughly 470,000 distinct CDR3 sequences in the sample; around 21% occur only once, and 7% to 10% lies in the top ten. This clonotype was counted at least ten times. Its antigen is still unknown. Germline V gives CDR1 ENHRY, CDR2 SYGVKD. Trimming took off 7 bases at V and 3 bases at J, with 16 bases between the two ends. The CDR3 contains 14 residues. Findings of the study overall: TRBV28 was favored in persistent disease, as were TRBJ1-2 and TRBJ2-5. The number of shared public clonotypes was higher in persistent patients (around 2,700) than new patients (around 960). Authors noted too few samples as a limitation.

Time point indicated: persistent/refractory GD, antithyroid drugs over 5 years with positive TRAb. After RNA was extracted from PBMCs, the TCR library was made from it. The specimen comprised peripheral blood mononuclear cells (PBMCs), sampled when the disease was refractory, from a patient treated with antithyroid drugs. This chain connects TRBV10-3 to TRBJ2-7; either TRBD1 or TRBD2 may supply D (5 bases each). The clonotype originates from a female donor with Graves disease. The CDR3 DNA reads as TGTGCCATCACCGAGGGGCAGACCCACTACGAGCAGTACTTC. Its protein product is CAITEGQTHYEQYF.